The present T cell receptor beta chain was sequenced within a study of response to subunit inactivated influenza vaccine. TCRdb ran MiXCR on the RT-PCR reads and lists one entry per CDR3 protein. Counted here are around 580,000 distinct CDR3 sequences, 12% to 15% occurring once; the ten biggest clones make up roughly 10%. Study results and caveats: Each seasonal influenza vaccination recruits few new T cells, the authors suggested.

From germline, CDR1 is MNHEY and CDR2 SVGEGT. The CDR3 runs 15 residues. The V and J ends lost 7 bases and 3 bases, in that order; junction bases with no gene match: 3. In its sample, this clonotype was seen many times. The antigen remains undetermined. This chain uses TRBV6-2 or TRBV6-3 with TRBJ2-2, with 12 bases lining up with TRBD2. The TCR sequence derives from a man aged 50 or older who received an inactivated influenza vaccine. The sequences come from PBMCs from blood, collected 12 days after vaccination. The CDR3 loop is CASIGLAGYTGELFF. The CDR3 nucleotides read TGTGCCAGCATCGGACTAGCGGGGTACACCGGGGAGCTGTTTTTT.